What follows are 11 T cell receptor beta chains derived from one specimen sequenced in a study of shared clonotypes between healthy human individuals. Data came from immunoSEQ multiplex PCR; TCRdb stores just in-frame clones and leaves some out. The sample has 2,100,000 or so clones, more than 90% seen once. Sequencing was performed on naive CD4+ T cells sorted from blood. Subset indicated: CD45RA+ positively selected. Receptors originate from a man aged 18 to 30 in good health.

This clone has just one count. In nucleotides, the CDR3 is TGTGCCAGCAGTCCCATGAACCAGCCCCAGCATTTT. Its protein product is CASSPMNQPQHF. V gene TRBV28 combines with J gene TRBJ1-5; D call uncertain. Trimming removed 5 bases from V and 7 bases from J, with 9 bases in between. Germline assignment: CDR1 MDHEN and CDR2 SYDVKM. This CDR3 is built from 12 residues.

The chain combines TRBV11-3 with TRBJ1-1; 8 bases are shared with TRBD1. Losses at the gene ends were 5 bases for V and 4 bases for J; bases not matched to a gene: 6. This CDR3 has 14 residues. Germline values: CDR1 SGHNT, CDR2 YENEEA. For the CDR3, the DNA is TGTGCCAGCAGCGTCAGCCAGGGGGCCACTGAAGCTTTCTTT. It is translated as CASSVSQGATEAFF. The full variable domain, completed using reference TRBV11-3 and TRBJ1-1, is EAGVVQSPRYKIIEKKQPVAFWCNPISGHNTLYWYLQNLGQGPELLIRYENEEAVDDSQLPKDRFSAERLKGVDSTLKIQPAELGDSAVYLCASSVSQGATEAFFGQGTRLTVV.

J is TRBJ2-6 and V is TRBV9, with D unresolved. Germline V gene sequence: CDR1 SGDLS, CDR2 YYNGEE. This CDR3 spans 15 amino acids. V lost 4 bases to trimming and J lost 4 bases, with 12 bases between them. CDR3 nucleotides: TGTGCCAGCAGCCCTCGGATGTCGGGGGCCAACGTCCTGACTTTC. Amino acids: CASSPRMSGANVLTF.

This clone has just a few counts. The chain couples TRBV6-1 to TRBJ1-5; tentative D call: TRBD1 (6 bases). This CDR3 contains 14 residues. Germline CDR1 is MNHNS and CDR2 is SASEGT. With 7 bases removed from V and 6 bases from J, the gap between germline ends came to 16 bases. The chain's CDR3 is CASNAGGLAQPQHF. Here the CDR3 DNA reads TGTGCCAGCAACGCCGGGGGGCTCGCTCAGCCCCAGCATTTT.

This rearrangement joins TRBV15 to TRBJ2-7; D could derive from TRBD1 or TRBD2 (5 bases each). The germline gives CDR1 LNHNV, CDR2 YYDKDF (reference sequence). This CDR3 contains 16 residues. Deletions cut 5 bases from V and 2 bases from J, with 19 bases between. CDR3: CATSRPGTVEAYEQYF. The DNA for the CDR3 is TGTGCCACCAGCCGACCAGGGACGGTTGAAGCCTACGAGCAGTACTTC.

The rearrangement links TRBV7-6 to TRBJ1-1; 7 positions match TRBD1. This CDR3 region has 15 residues. Germline values: CDR1 SGHVS, CDR2 FNYEAQ. The ends lost 3 bases at V and 2 bases at J; junction bases unmatched: 6. The CDR3 nucleotides read TGTGCCAGCAGCTTCACCGGGACAGCTAACACTGAAGCTTTCTTT. Translation gives CASSFTGTANTEAFF. Filled out from reference TRBV7-6 and TRBJ1-1, the complete variable domain reads GAGVSQSPRYKVTKRGQDVALRCDPISGHVSLYWYRQALGQGPEFLTYFNYEAQQDKSGLPNDRFSAERPEGSISTLTIQRTEQRDSAMYRCASSFTGTANTEAFFGQGTRLTVV.

This clone has only a few counts. The rearrangement joins TRBV30 to TRBJ1-6; 7 nucleotides match TRBD1. The CDR3 totals 15 residues. The V gene end was trimmed by 4 bases and the J gene end by 4 bases; junction bases not matched to a gene: 7. The V gene's germline CDR1 is GTSNPN and CDR2 SVGIG (reference sequence). CDR3 amino acids: CAWKETGRYNSPLHF. CDR3 sequence (DNA): TGTGCCTGGAAGGAGACAGGGAGATATAATTCACCCCTCCACTTT.

The chain employs TRBV6-5 and TRBJ2-7; TRBD1 matches 9 bases. Unmatched junction bases numbered 11, after V lost 7 bases and J lost 7 bases. Germline V gene sequence: CDR1 MNHEY, CDR2 SVGAGI. This CDR3 is built from 14 residues. CDR3 nucleotides: TGTGCCAGCAAGGAACGGACAGGGGTTTTTGAGCAGTACTTC. This encodes CASKERTGVFEQYF.

V and J are TRBV4-1 and TRBJ1-4; 7 bases match TRBD1. The germline V gene encodes CDR1 MGHRA and CDR2 YSYEKL. This CDR3 is built from 18 residues. V dropped 4 bases and J dropped 8; count of bases not matched to a gene: 19. The CDR3 coding sequence is TGCGCCAGCAGCCCCCACCCTTCTAATACAGGGGTACGGGAAAAACTGTTTTTT. Translated, it gives CASSPHPSNTGVREKLFF.

This clone was seen just once. The chain is built from TRBV6-1 and TRBJ2-3; 11 positions agree with TRBD2. V dropped 5 bases and J dropped 2; count of bases not matched to a gene: 3. The CDR3 length is 15 residues. Germline CDR1 is MNHNS and CDR2 is SASEGT. This CDR3 is CASSHSGGATDTQYF. In DNA, the CDR3 is TGTGCCAGCAGTCATAGCGGGGGGGCCACAGATACGCAGTATTTT.

The chain is built from TRBV11-3 and TRBJ2-2; D uncertain. The CDR3 is made up of 16 amino acids. Germline V gene lookup returns CDR1 SGHNT and CDR2 YENEEA. Trimming removed 0 bases from V and 1 base from J, with 9 bases in between. Written as DNA, the CDR3 is TGTGCCAGCAGCTTAGAGGTTTGGGGGAACACCGGGGAGCTGTTTTTT. It yields the protein CASSLEVWGNTGELFF.